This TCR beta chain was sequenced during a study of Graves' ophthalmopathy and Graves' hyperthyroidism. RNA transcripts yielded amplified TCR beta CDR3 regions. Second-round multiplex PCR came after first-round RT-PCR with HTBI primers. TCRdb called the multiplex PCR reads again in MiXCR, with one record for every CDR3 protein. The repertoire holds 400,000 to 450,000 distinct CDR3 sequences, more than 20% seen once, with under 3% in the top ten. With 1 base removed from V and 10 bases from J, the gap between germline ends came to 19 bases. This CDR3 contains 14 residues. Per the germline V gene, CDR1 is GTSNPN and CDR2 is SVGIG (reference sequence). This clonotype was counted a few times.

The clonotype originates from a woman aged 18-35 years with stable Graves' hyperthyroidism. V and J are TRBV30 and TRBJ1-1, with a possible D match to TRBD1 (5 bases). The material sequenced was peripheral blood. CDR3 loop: CAWSDDIGARGAFF. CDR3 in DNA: TGTGCCTGGAGTGACGATATAGGGGCGCGAGGAGCTTTCTTT.